The T cell receptor beta chain described here comes from a study of T-cell memory formation after mild COVID-19. Whole-study results and caveats: Cross-reactive memory appears to have joined, as suggested by some responding clones showing up in pre-infection memory.

5'RACE, which relied on constant-segment primers, yielded TCR alpha and TCR beta cDNA libraries carrying sample barcodes and UMIs. TCRdb reprocessed the 5' RACE reads via MiXCR and lists one record per CDR3 protein. The top ten hold 21% of the sample, which has some 310,000 distinct CDR3 sequences, approximately 22% seen once. As to this clonotype: Its antigen remains unknown.

The CDR3 covers 14 residues. The V gene lost 3 bases and the J gene lost 8 bases, with 13 bases spanning the gap. Germline V gene data show CDR1 as KGHDR and CDR2 as SFDVKD. The source of this sequence is a man in his late teens or twenties who had mild COVID-19 (a few samples of this study predate the infection). Cell type and time point are not known. The gene calls are TRBV24-1 and TRBJ2-1, with a weak D call TRBD1 (5 bases). The sample consisted of PBMCs or a T cell subset sorted from them (not recorded which). CDR3 residues: CATSDHAGADEQFF. The CDR3 region has the DNA TGTGCCACCAGTGATCACGCTGGGGCTGATGAGCAGTTCTTC.